A single sample is the source of the 26 T cell receptor beta chains below, sequenced in a study of OX40 agonist ivuxolimab in advanced cancers. This table comes from immunoSEQ multiplex PCR, and its TCRdb copy is limited to in-frame clones, with some not included. Of 120,000 or so clones in the sample, roughly nine tenths were seen once. This material consisted of CD4+ or CD8+ T cells sorted from blood, taken in a trial of the OX40 agonist ivuxolimab. These receptors were taken from an adult with an advanced solid tumor such as melanoma, head and neck, liver or kidney cancer.

The rearrangement joins TRBV7-3 to TRBJ2-3; D may match TRBD1 or TRBD2 (6 bases each). This CDR3 comprises 15 residues. The V and J ends lost 5 bases and 2 bases respectively, with 14 bases between them. CDR1 SGHTA and CDR2 FQGTGA come from the germline V gene. The CDR3 protein is CASSPRGTNTDTQYF. The CDR3, as DNA: TGTGCCAGCAGCCCCCGCGGGACAAACACAGATACGCAGTATTTT.

The V call is TRBV28, the J call TRBJ1-4; 7 bases align to TRBD1. The V and J ends lost 7 bases and 4 bases, in that order; junction bases with no gene match: 6. Germline V lookup: CDR1 MDHEN, CDR2 SYDVKM. This CDR3 contains 14 residues. The CDR3 spells CASTSTGINEKLFF. The DNA of the CDR3 is TGTGCCAGCACCTCGACAGGGATTAATGAAAAACTGTTTTTT.

The chain couples TRBV5-4 to TRBJ2-2; D possibly uses TRBD1 or TRBD2 (5 bases each). V dropped 6 bases and J dropped 5 bases, with 17 bases sitting between them. CDR1 is SGHNT, CDR2 YYREEE, per germline (reference sequence). This CDR3 region has 15 residues. This CDR3 reads CASTPGASGTGELFF. The CDR3 DNA is TGTGCCAGCACTCCCGGGGCCTCAGGGACCGGGGAGCTGTTTTTT.

This clone came up a few times. J is TRBJ1-6 and V is TRBV21-1. TRBV21-1 is a known pseudogene. This CDR3 has 16 amino acids. The CDR3 nucleotides read TGTGCCAGCAGCTCCCCGGGACTGTCGTATAATTCACCCCTCCACTTT. Residues: CASSSPGLSYNSPLHF.

This chain joins TRBV2 and TRBJ2-2; the match to TRBD1 covers 8 bases. CDR1 and CDR2 from the germline V gene are SNHLY and FYNNEI. The J segment lost 4 bases and the V segment lost 7 bases, leaving 8 bases of the junction unmatched. The CDR3 totals 15 residues. CDR3 coding DNA: TGTGCCAGCAACCTACTCACAGGGGGCACCGGGGAGCTGTTTTTT. This gives the protein CASNLLTGGTGELFF.

The rearrangement joins TRBV5-1 to TRBJ1-1; 11 nucleotides agree with TRBD1. The CDR3 is 17 amino acids. The germline V gene has CDR1 SGHRS and CDR2 YFSETQ. The ends lost 2 bases at V and 0 bases at J; junction bases unmatched: 6. CDR3 DNA: TGCGCCAGCAGCTTTGGACAGGGGGCAGGGATGAACACTGAAGCTTTCTTT. This translates into CASSFGQGAGMNTEAFF.

This clone was seen just once. The gene calls are TRBV25-1 and TRBJ2-5; 7 bases align to TRBD1. Germline V gives CDR1 MGHDK, CDR2 SYGVNS. The CDR3 has 16 amino acids. Germline trimming cut 2 bases from V and 1 base from J; bases unmatched to any gene: 7. This CDR3 is CASSERLQGVQETQYF. CDR3 bases: TGTGCCAGCAGTGAACGCCTGCAGGGGGTCCAAGAGACCCAGTACTTC.

The chain uses TRBV19 and TRBJ2-2; D perhaps matches TRBD1 (6 bases). The V and J ends lost 7 bases and 4 bases respectively, with 13 bases between them. Germline CDR1 is LNHDA and CDR2 is SQIVND (reference sequence). The length of the CDR3 is 14 residues. CDR3 in amino acids: CASNAGVLTGELFF. For the CDR3, the DNA is TGTGCCAGTAATGCAGGGGTACTCACCGGGGAGCTGTTTTTT.

The gene calls are TRBV4-3 and TRBJ2-7, with D possibly matching TRBD2 (6 bases). CDR3 length: 16 residues. Deletions cut 0 bases from V and 1 base from J, with 13 bases between. Germline CDR1 reads LGHNA; CDR2 reads YSLEER. CDR3 protein: CASSQDAGLPSYEQYF. The CDR3 DNA reads as TGCGCCAGCAGCCAAGATGCGGGGCTCCCATCCTACGAGCAGTACTTC.

This rearrangement joins TRBV2 to TRBJ2-5; D not resolved. CDR3 length equals 13 residues. CDR1 is SNHLY, CDR2 FYNNEI, per germline. V was shortened by 3 bases and J by 4 bases, with 9 bases between the two germline ends. The CDR3 sequence: CASSDRSPETQYF. Written as DNA, the CDR3 is TGTGCCAGCAGTGACAGGTCCCCAGAGACCCAGTACTTC.

V usage is TRBV28 and J usage is TRBJ2-3, with D possibly matching TRBD1 (6 bases). This CDR3 is 17 amino acids long. Trimming stripped 6 bases from V and 3 bases from J, with 22 bases between. Germline V gene data show CDR1 as MDHEN and CDR2 as SYDVKM. The CDR3 sequence is CASSLVLGAKRTDTQYF. The CDR3 region has the DNA TGTGCCAGCAGCCTAGTCCTGGGGGCGAAACGGACAGATACGCAGTATTTT.

The rearrangement joins TRBV28 to TRBJ1-1, with D perhaps matching TRBD1 (6 bases). Trimming left V 7 bases short and J 1 base short, with 16 bases between. The germline V gene encodes CDR1 MDHEN and CDR2 SYDVKM. The CDR3 covers 15 residues. The DNA of the CDR3 is TGTGCCAGCATGTTGACGGGGGCAACGAACACTGAAGCTTTCTTT. Translated: CASMLTGATNTEAFF.

V gene TRBV7-8 combines with J gene TRBJ1-2; D possibly corresponds to TRBD1 (6 bases). The V and J ends lost 1 base and 2 bases respectively, with 11 bases between them. Germline CDR1 and CDR2: SGHVS and FQNEAQ. CDR3 length equals 15 residues. This CDR3 is CASSLVAGQNYGYTF. DNA of the CDR3: TGTGCCAGCAGCTTAGTGGCCGGACAGAACTATGGCTACACCTTC.

This chain links TRBV5-1 with TRBJ1-1, with D tentatively TRBD1 (6 bases). The CDR3 is 17 residues long. V was trimmed by 5 bases and J by 8 bases, leaving 28 bases between them. Germline loops: CDR1 SGHRS, CDR2 YFSETQ. DNA for the CDR3: TGCGCCAGCAGGGGTTCCCGAGGCAGGACAGAGGAGGGGGAAGCTTTCTTT. Amino acid sequence: CASRGSRGRTEEGEAFF.

V usage is TRBV4-2 and J usage is TRBJ1-2; TRBD1 is a possible D gene (5 bases). The CDR3 spans 15 residues. With 1 base removed from V and 4 bases from J, the gap between germline ends came to 13 bases. Germline CDR1 reads LGHNA; CDR2 reads YNFKEQ. The CDR3 DNA reads TGTGCCAGCAGCCAAGCGGGGGGGGAGTCCTATGGCTACACCTTC. Its protein is CASSQAGGESYGYTF.

This clone was found a few times. The genes are TRBV5-1 and TRBJ2-1, with 8 positions matching TRBD2. The CDR3 runs to 14 residues. Germline CDR1 SGHRS, CDR2 YFSETQ. Trimming cost V 0 bases and J 9 bases; bases outside gene matches: 5. The CDR3 DNA follows: TGCGCCAGCAGCTTGGGACAGGCGGGGGGTGAGCAGTTCTTC. It encodes CASSLGQAGGEQFF.

J is TRBJ2-7 and V is TRBV4-1; D is undetermined. Germline V gene lookup returns CDR1 MGHRA and CDR2 YSYEKL. The CDR3 spans 15 residues. The ends were cut back, 1 base at V and 4 bases at J, with 14 bases in the middle. The CDR3 DNA reads as TGCGCCAGCAGCCAAGTTCCCAGGAGTCATTACGAGCAGTACTTC. It codes for CASSQVPRSHYEQYF.

The chain is built from TRBV28 and TRBJ1-2; possibly TRBD1 for D (5 bases). V dropped 6 bases and J dropped 0 bases, with 20 bases sitting between them. The CDR3 spans 17 residues. Germline CDR1 and CDR2: MDHEN and SYDVKM. CDR3 DNA: TGTGCCAGCAGGGATGGAGGGGCACCACTTACTAACTATGGCTACACCTTC. The encoded protein is CASRDGGAPLTNYGYTF.

The rearrangement joins TRBV5-1 to TRBJ1-2; a possible D gene is TRBD1 (5 bases). This CDR3 spans 14 amino acids. V lost 3 bases and J 6 bases, leaving 15 bases between the germline ends. Germline V CDR1 and CDR2: SGHRS, YFSETQ. CDR3 residues: CASSWGNAGNGYTF. Here the CDR3 DNA reads TGCGCCAGCAGCTGGGGTAATGCAGGGAATGGCTACACCTTC. The full variable domain, its missing parts supplied by reference TRBV5-1 and TRBJ1-2, is KAGVTQTPRYLIKTRGQQVTLSCSPISGHRSVSWYQQTPGQGLQFLFEYFSETQRNKGNFPGRFSGRQFSNSRSEMNVSTLELGDSALYLCASSWGNAGNGYTFGSGTRLTVV.

The chain employs TRBV5-1 and TRBJ2-7; 7 bases line up with TRBD2. The ends lost 6 bases at V and 6 bases at J; junction bases unmatched: 12. This CDR3 has 14 residues. In germline, CDR1 is SGHRS, CDR2 YFSETQ. CDR3 sequence (DNA): TGCGCCAGCAAGCGGGACGGCCCCCCAGGCGAGCAGTACTTC. Its translation: CASKRDGPPGEQYF. The whole variable domain, filled in from reference TRBV5-1 and TRBJ2-7, reads KAGVTQTPRYLIKTRGQQVTLSCSPISGHRSVSWYQQTPGQGLQFLFEYFSETQRNKGNFPGRFSGRQFSNSRSEMNVSTLELGDSALYLCASKRDGPPGEQYFGPGTRLTVT.

This rearrangement joins TRBV5-1 to TRBJ1-2; D not resolved. CDR3 length: 13 amino acids. The V gene lost 4 bases and the J gene lost 1 base, with 8 bases spanning the gap. Germline values: CDR1 SGHRS, CDR2 YFSETQ. The CDR3 sequence: CASSPAYNYGYTF. The CDR3 region has the DNA TGCGCCAGCAGCCCAGCCTATAACTATGGCTACACCTTC.

This clone was seen more than once but under ten times. This chain uses TRBV28 with TRBJ2-7; D not resolved. The germline V gene encodes CDR1 MDHEN and CDR2 SYDVKM. The CDR3 extends over 15 amino acids. The V end lost 4 bases, the J end lost 3 bases, and 16 bases lay between the germline ends. This chain's CDR3 is CASSYGFSVNYEQYF. CDR3 DNA: TGTGCCAGCAGTTATGGTTTCTCTGTAAACTACGAGCAGTACTTC.

This chain links TRBV7-2 with TRBJ2-2; the D is unclear. Deletions cut 3 bases from V and 8 bases from J, with 7 bases between. This CDR3 spans 12 amino acids. Germline loops: CDR1 SGHTA, CDR2 FQGNSA. The CDR3 DNA is TGTGCCAGCAGCTTCATGTTTGGGGAGCTGTTTTTT. It is translated as CASSFMFGELFF.

Turning to this clone: The same CDR3 also results from other DNA sequences found in this sample. The chain recombines TRBV20-1 with TRBJ2-7, with D possibly matching TRBD1 (6 bases). The V gene's germline CDR1 is DFQATT and CDR2 SNEGSKA (reference sequence). This CDR3 has 11 residues. V lost 6 bases and J lost 4, with 10 bases in between. Here the CDR3 DNA reads TGCAGTGCCGCGGACAGTTACGAGCAGTACTTC. Protein: CSAADSYEQYF.

This chain joins TRBV7-2 and TRBJ2-1; D ambiguous. With 1 base removed from V and 3 bases from J, the gap between germline ends came to 7 bases. Germline CDR1 is SGHTA and CDR2 is FQGNSA. The CDR3 has 14 residues. CDR3 residues: CASSLVSDYNEQFF. As DNA, the CDR3 is TGTGCCAGCAGCTTAGTATCAGACTACAATGAGCAGTTCTTC.

This clone occurred a few times. This chain connects TRBV7-9 to TRBJ1-1; D call uncertain. The CDR3 sequence is 16 residues long. CDR1 and CDR2 (germline): SEHNR, FQNEAQ (reference sequence). Between the trimmed V and J ends, which lost 5 bases and 5 bases, there was a span of 21 bases. CDR3 region: CASSHPENLAGTEAFF. CDR3 nucleotides: TGTGCCAGCAGCCATCCTGAAAACCTGGCGGGAACTGAAGCTTTCTTT.